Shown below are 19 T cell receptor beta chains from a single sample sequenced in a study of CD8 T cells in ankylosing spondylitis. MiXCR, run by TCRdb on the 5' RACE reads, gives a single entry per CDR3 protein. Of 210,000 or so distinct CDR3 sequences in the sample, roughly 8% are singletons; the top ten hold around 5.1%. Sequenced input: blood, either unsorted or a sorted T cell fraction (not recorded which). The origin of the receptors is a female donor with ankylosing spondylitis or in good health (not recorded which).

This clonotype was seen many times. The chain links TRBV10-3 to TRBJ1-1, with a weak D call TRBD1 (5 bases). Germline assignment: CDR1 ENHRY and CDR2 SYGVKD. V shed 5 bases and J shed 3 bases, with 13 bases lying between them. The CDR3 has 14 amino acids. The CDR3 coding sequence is TGTGCCATCAGTTGGGACCTAGCGGACACTGAAGCTTTCTTT. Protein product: CAISWDLADTEAFF.

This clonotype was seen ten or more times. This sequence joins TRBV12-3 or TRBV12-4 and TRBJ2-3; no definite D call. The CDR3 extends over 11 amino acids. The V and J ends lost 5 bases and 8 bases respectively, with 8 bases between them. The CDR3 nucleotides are TGTGCCAGCAGTCCCACCGGTACGCAGTATTTT. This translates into CASSPTGTQYF.

The CDR3 sequence: CSVDGPGETQYF. CDR3 nucleotide sequence: TGCAGCGTTGATGGCCCGGGAGAGACCCAGTACTTC. This sequence joins TRBV29-1 and TRBJ2-5; D remains ambiguous. Germline loops: CDR1 SQVTM, CDR2 ANQGSEA. The CDR3 runs to 12 residues. V dropped 3 bases and J dropped 4 bases, with 9 bases sitting between them.

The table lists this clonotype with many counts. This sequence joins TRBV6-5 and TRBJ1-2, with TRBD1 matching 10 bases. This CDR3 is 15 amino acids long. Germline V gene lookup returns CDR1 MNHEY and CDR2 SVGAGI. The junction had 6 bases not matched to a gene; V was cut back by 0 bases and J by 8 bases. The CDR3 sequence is CASSYSRTGGSGYTF. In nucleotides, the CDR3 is TGTGCCAGCAGTTACTCTCGGACAGGGGGTAGCGGCTACACCTTC.

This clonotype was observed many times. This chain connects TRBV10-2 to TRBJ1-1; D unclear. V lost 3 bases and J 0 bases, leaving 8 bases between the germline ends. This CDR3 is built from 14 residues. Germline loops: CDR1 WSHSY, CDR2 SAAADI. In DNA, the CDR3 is TGCGCCAGCAGTGAACAGCTCTTGAACACTGAAGCTTTCTTT. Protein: CASSEQLLNTEAFF.

This chain's CDR3 is CASSPGGGRQFF. DNA for the CDR3: TGTGCCAGCAGCCCAGGTGGGGGCAGGCAGTTCTTC. The chain employs TRBV7-9 and TRBJ2-1; possible D gene TRBD1, 6 bases. Germline values: CDR1 SEHNR, CDR2 FQNEAQ (reference sequence). V shed 5 bases and J shed 12 bases, with 14 bases lying between them. The CDR3 is 12 amino acids.

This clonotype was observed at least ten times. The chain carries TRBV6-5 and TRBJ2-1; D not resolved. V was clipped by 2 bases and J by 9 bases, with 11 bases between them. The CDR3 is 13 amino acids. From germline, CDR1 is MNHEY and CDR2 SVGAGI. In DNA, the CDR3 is TGTGCCAGCAGTTACGGAGCGCCCGGTGAGCAGTTCTTC. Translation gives CASSYGAPGEQFF.

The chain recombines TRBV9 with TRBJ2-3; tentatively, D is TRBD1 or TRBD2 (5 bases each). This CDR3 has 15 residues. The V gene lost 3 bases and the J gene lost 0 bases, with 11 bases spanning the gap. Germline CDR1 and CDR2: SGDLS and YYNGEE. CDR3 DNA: TGTGCCAGCAGCGCTCGGGACCAAAGCACAGATACGCAGTATTTT. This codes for CASSARDQSTDTQYF.

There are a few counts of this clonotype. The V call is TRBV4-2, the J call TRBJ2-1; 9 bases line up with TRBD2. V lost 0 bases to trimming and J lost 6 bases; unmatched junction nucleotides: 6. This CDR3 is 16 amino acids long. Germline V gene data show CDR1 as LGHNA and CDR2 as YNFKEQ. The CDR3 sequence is CASSQDRASGVNEQFF. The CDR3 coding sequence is TGTGCCAGCAGCCAAGATCGGGCTAGCGGGGTCAATGAGCAGTTCTTC.

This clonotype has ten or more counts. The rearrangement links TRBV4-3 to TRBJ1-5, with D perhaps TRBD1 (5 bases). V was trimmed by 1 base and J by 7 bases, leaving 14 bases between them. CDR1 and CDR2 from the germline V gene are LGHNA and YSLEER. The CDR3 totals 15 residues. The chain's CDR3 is CASSQVVRGGQPQHF. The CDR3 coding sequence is TGCGCCAGCAGCCAAGTAGTAAGGGGCGGCCAGCCCCAGCATTTT.

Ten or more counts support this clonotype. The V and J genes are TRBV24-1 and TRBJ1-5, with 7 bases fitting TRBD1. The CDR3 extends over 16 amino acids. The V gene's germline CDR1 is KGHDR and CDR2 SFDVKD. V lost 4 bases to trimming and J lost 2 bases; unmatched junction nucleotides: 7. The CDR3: CATSDSTGDGNQPQHF. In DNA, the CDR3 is TGTGCCACCAGTGACTCCACAGGGGATGGCAATCAGCCCCAGCATTTT.

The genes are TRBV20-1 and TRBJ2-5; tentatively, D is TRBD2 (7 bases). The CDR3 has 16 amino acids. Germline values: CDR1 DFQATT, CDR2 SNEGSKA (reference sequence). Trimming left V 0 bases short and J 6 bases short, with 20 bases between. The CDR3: CSARDKSGLGGKTQYF. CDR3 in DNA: TGCAGTGCTAGAGATAAGAGTGGACTAGGGGGGAAGACCCAGTACTTC.

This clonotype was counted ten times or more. CDR3 sequence reads: CASNTRQGFYEQYF. In DNA form, the CDR3 reads TGTGCCAGCAACACTCGACAGGGTTTCTACGAGCAGTACTTC. This chain links TRBV12-3 or TRBV12-4 with TRBJ2-7, with 7 bases that match TRBD1. The CDR3 extends over 14 amino acids. Unmatched junction bases numbered 9, after V lost 7 bases and J lost 3 bases.

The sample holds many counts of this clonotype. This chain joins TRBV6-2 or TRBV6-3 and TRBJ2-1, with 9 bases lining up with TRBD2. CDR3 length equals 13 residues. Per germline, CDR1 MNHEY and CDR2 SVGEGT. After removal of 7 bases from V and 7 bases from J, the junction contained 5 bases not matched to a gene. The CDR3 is CASTGLARNEQFF. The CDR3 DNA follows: TGTGCCAGCACCGGACTAGCGCGGAATGAGCAGTTCTTC.

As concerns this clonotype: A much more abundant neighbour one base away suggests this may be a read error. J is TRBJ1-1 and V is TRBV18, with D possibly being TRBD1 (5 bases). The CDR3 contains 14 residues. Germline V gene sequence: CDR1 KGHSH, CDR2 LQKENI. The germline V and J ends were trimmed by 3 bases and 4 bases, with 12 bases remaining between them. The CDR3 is CASSPGTRSTEAFF. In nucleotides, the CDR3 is TGTGCCAGCTCACCCGGGACCCGGAGCACTGAAGCTTTCTTT.

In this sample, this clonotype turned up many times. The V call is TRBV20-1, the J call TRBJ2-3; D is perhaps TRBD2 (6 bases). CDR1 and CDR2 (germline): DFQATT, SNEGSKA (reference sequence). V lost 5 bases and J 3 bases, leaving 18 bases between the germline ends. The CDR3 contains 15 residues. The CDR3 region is CSALVWEARTDTQYF. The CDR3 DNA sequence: TGCAGTGCTCTAGTCTGGGAGGCCAGGACAGATACGCAGTATTTT.

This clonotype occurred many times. CDR3 amino acids: CASSKSWTASSYEQYF. CDR3 DNA sequence: TGTGCCAGCTCTAAATCATGGACGGCGAGCTCCTACGAGCAGTACTTC. V usage is TRBV6-1 and J usage is TRBJ2-7, with D unresolved. Germline V lookup: CDR1 MNHNS, CDR2 SASEGT. The CDR3 covers 16 residues. The V and J ends lost 8 bases and 0 bases respectively, with 20 bases between them.

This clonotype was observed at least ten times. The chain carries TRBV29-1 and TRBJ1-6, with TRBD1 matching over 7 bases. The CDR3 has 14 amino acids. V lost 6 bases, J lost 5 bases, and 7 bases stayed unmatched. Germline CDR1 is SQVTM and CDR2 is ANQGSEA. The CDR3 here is CSVRQGADNSPLHF. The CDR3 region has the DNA TGCAGCGTAAGACAGGGCGCGGATAATTCACCCCTCCACTTT.

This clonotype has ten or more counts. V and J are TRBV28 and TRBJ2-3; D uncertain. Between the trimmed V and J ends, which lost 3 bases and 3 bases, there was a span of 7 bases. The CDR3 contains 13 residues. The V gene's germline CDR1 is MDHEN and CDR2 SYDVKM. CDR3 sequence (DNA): TGTGCCAGCAGTTTCGGACCAACAGATACGCAGTATTTT. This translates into CASSFGPTDTQYF. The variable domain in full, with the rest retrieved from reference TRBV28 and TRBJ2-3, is DVKVTQSSRYLVKRTGEKVFLECVQDMDHENMFWYRQDPGLGLRLIYFSYDVKMKEKGDIPEGYSVSREKKERFSLILESASTNQTSMYLCASSFGPTDTQYFGPGTRLTVL.